The 9 T cell receptor beta chains below were found in one sample sequenced in a study of blood T cell repertoires in COVID-19. Profiling relied on immunoSEQ multiplex PCR, and the TCRdb table lists in-frame clones only, not all of them. The data contain under 400,000 clones, approximately 89% of them singletons. The sequenced sample was peripheral blood. These receptors were taken from a woman aged 55-69 years with COVID-19, enrolled during active disease.

The CDR3 is CASSLGATEAFF. The CDR3 region has the DNA TGTGCCAGCAGCTTGGGGGCCACTGAAGCTTTCTTT. The V gene is TRBV5-6, the J gene TRBJ1-1, with D unresolved. Per germline, CDR1 SGHDT and CDR2 YYEEEE. V was pared by 0 bases and J by 4 bases, with 4 bases between. CDR3 length equals 12 residues.

This clone was seen only once. CDR3 nucleotides: TGCGCCAGCAGCTTATCCGGGACAGTGGGCACCGGGGAGCTGTTTTTT. The encoded protein is CASSLSGTVGTGELFF. The J gene is TRBJ2-2, the V gene TRBV5-1; 7 bases fit TRBD1. The V segment lost 2 bases and the J segment 4 bases; nucleotides outside the gene matches: 8. The CDR3 length is 16 residues. CDR1 is SGHRS and CDR2 is YFSETQ in the germline V gene.

This clone came up once. V gene TRBV7-3 combines with J gene TRBJ2-2; D is perhaps TRBD1 (5 bases). CDR1 is SGHTA, CDR2 FQGTGA, per germline. Trimming took 3 bases from V and 2 from J, leaving 10 bases between them. This CDR3 contains 15 residues. The CDR3 loop reads CASSLGQLNTGELFF. The CDR3 nucleotides are TGTGCCAGCAGCTTGGGGCAGCTTAACACCGGGGAGCTGTTTTTT. The full variable domain, its missing parts supplied by reference TRBV7-3 and TRBJ2-2, is GAGVSQTPSNKVTEKGKYVELRCDPISGHTALYWYRQSLGQGPEFLIYFQGTGAADDSGLPNDRFFAVRPEGSVSTLKIQRTERGDSAVYLCASSLGQLNTGELFFGEGSRLTVL.

The J gene is TRBJ2-1, the V gene TRBV2, with 7 positions matching TRBD1. Germline lookup yields CDR1 SNHLY and CDR2 FYNNEI. The J segment lost 7 bases and the V segment lost 8 bases, leaving 17 bases of the junction unmatched. This CDR3 has 16 amino acids. This CDR3 reads CASPRPTGQNTNEQFF. The CDR3 nucleotides are TGTGCCAGCCCCCGACCTACGGGACAGAATACAAATGAGCAGTTCTTC.

The CDR3 spells CASSLTGQGTGSPLHF. The CDR3 nucleotides read TGTGCCAGCAGCTTAACCGGACAGGGGACTGGTTCACCCCTCCACTTT. The chain uses TRBV7-3 and TRBJ1-6; 9 bases are a match to TRBD1. Germline V lookup: CDR1 SGHTA, CDR2 FQGTGA. This CDR3 has 16 residues. V lost 0 bases, J lost 9 bases, and 6 bases stayed unmatched.

V and J are TRBV3-1 (or the pseudogene TRBV3-2) and TRBJ1-2; D is possibly TRBD1 (6 bases). The CDR3 extends over 13 amino acids. The germline V gene has CDR1 LGHDT and CDR2 YNNKEL (reference sequence). V lost 1 base and J 7 bases, leaving 10 bases between the germline ends. The CDR3 DNA sequence: TGTGCCAGCAGCCAAGGGTGGGGGCTTGGCTACACCTTC. It is translated as CASSQGWGLGYTF.

The chain is built from TRBV20-1 and TRBJ1-1; D is undetermined. CDR3 length: 14 amino acids. CDR1 DFQATT and CDR2 SNEGSKA come from the germline V gene (reference sequence). The germline V and J ends were trimmed by 3 bases and 7 bases, with 18 bases remaining between them. The CDR3 spells CSASSQDRRDEAFF. The DNA for the CDR3 is TGCAGTGCTAGTTCCCAGGACCGGAGGGATGAAGCTTTCTTT.

This sequence joins TRBV18 and TRBJ1-6; D uncertain. The CDR3 is 14 residues long. V was cut by 2 bases and J by 7 bases, with 9 bases left in between. Germline loops: CDR1 KGHSH, CDR2 LQKENI. CDR3 coding DNA: TGTGCCAGCTCACCAAACAGCCAGAATTCACCCCTCCACTTT. Protein sequence: CASSPNSQNSPLHF.

The chain links TRBV27 to TRBJ1-4; 7 bases are a match to TRBD1. The junction had 8 bases not matched to a gene; V was cut back by 9 bases and J by 7 bases. The CDR3 has 13 amino acids. Germline V gene lookup returns CDR1 MNHEY and CDR2 SMNVEV (reference sequence). The CDR3 region has the DNA TGTGCCAGTCGAGACAGGGCGGTTGAAAAACTGTTTTTT. Protein sequence: CASRDRAVEKLFF.